This T cell receptor beta chain originates from a study of cytotoxic CD8 clonotypes in ibrutinib-treated CLL. Per germline, CDR1 SGHRS and CDR2 YFSETQ. Trimming shortened V by 1 base and J by 2 bases, and 10 bases separated the two germline ends. The CDR3 loop spans 15 amino acids. Investigators sought sequencing depths of between 1 in 200,000 and 1 in 1 million T cells. Here immunoSEQ multiplex PCR was the method, and the copy in TCRdb shows in-frame clones only, minus some. The sample records some 92,000 clones, roughly 80% being singletons. This chain uses TRBV5-1 with TRBJ2-1, with a weak D call TRBD2 (6 bases). Source: PBMCs, taken after 24 months of ibrutinib treatment. The sequence was collected from a human donor with chronic lymphocytic leukemia. CDR3 protein: CASSLSGQTYNEQFF. CDR3 sequence (DNA): TGCGCCAGCAGCTTGAGCGGGCAAACCTACAATGAGCAGTTCTTC.